This is a list of T cell receptor beta chains from one sample in a study of cytomegalovirus exposure and HLA in healthy donors. Clones were read by immunoSEQ multiplex PCR, and TCRdb kept only the in-frame ones, dropping some. The sample totals some 130,000 clones; its top ten clones hold 1.5% to 2%. The sequenced sample was PBMCs. The source is a woman in her thirties or forties in good health and CMV-seropositive. The CDR3 runs from the conserved cysteine through the conserved F or W. D genes are given only for firm matches.

v_call	j_call	d_call	cdr3_aa	cdr3_nt
TRBV4-1	TRBJ2-5	TRBD2	CASSRPTSAQETQYF	TGCGCCAGCAGCCGACCGACTAGCGCACAAGAGACCCAGTACTTC
TRBV10-2	TRBJ2-5	TRBD2	CASSVRTSGGKGETQYF	TGCGCCAGCAGTGTCAGGACTAGCGGGGGAAAGGGAGAGACCCAGTACTTC
TRBV28	TRBJ2-7	TRBD2	CASSPSGTTYEQYF	TGTGCCAGCAGCCCAAGCGGGACCACCTACGAGCAGTACTTC
TRBV7-8	TRBJ2-1	TRBD2	CASSLVGGSSYNEQFF	TGTGCCAGCAGCTTAGTGGGAGGGTCGTCCTACAATGAGCAGTTCTTC
TRBV28	TRBJ1-1	TRBD1	CASRLMSDRGRVNTEAFF	TGTGCCAGCAGACTTATGTCGGACAGGGGGCGAGTGAACACTGAAGCTTTCTTT
TRBV28	TRBJ2-1	TRBD2	CASSRTSGSQDEQFF	TGTGCCAGCAGCCGGACTAGCGGGAGTCAGGATGAGCAGTTCTTC
TRBV6-1	TRBJ2-1	.	CASSETRSSYNEQFF	TGTGCCAGCAGTGAAACTCGGAGCTCCTACAATGAGCAGTTCTTC
TRBV5-1	TRBJ2-5	.	CASSLALEGQPQETQYF	TGCGCCAGCAGCTTGGCCTTGGAGGGACAGCCACAAGAGACCCAGTACTTC
TRBV5-4	TRBJ2-3	.	CASSSPNLDTQYF	TGTGCCAGCAGCTCCCCTAATCTGGATACGCAGTATTTT
TRBV9	TRBJ1-2	.	CASSARVEGLGYGYTF	TGTGCCAGCAGCGCCCGCGTAGAGGGTCTGGGCTATGGCTACACCTTC
TRBV5-1	TRBJ2-2	TRBD1	CASSIGQGAAGELFF	TGCGCCAGCAGCATAGGACAGGGCGCAGCCGGGGAGCTGTTTTTT
TRBV7-9	TRBJ1-2	.	CASSLVGGANYGYTF	TGTGCCAGCAGCTTAGTGGGAGGGGCGAACTATGGCTACACCTTC
TRBV19	TRBJ1-1	TRBD1	CASSIRTGGYTEAFF	TGTGCCAGTAGTATAAGGACAGGAGGATACACTGAAGCTTTCTTT
TRBV28	TRBJ1-4	.	CASGQGREKLFF	TGTGCCAGCGGGCAGGGAAGGGAAAAACTGTTTTTT
TRBV6-1	TRBJ1-2	.	CASSEEGVAGPYGYTF	TGTGCCAGCAGTGAAGAAGGTGTGGCAGGCCCCTATGGCTACACCTTC
TRBV4-1	TRBJ2-7	TRBD2	CASSLGTSGNDEQYF	TGCGCCAGCAGCCTCGGGACTAGCGGGAACGACGAGCAGTACTTC
TRBV6-5	TRBJ2-2	TRBD1	CASSYSTRDSTGELFF	TGTGCCAGCAGTTACTCTACCCGGGACAGCACCGGGGAGCTGTTTTTT
TRBV27	TRBJ2-7	.	CASSLEPRAPISYEQYF	TGTGCCAGCAGTTTAGAGCCCCGAGCGCCCATTTCCTACGAGCAGTACTTC
TRBV18	TRBJ1-5	.	CASSPPGRSNQPQHF	TGTGCCAGCTCACCACCAGGGAGGAGCAATCAGCCCCAGCATTTT
TRBV27	TRBJ2-5	.	CASSPGPLRQETQYF	TGTGCCAGCAGTCCAGGCCCCCTCCGACAAGAGACCCAGTACTTC
TRBV19	TRBJ2-5	TRBD1	CASSIPGQVGQETQYF	TGTGCCAGTAGTATACCGGGACAGGTGGGGCAAGAGACCCAGTACTTC
TRBV5-1	TRBJ2-7	TRBD1	CASSLGAGGNEQYF	TGCGCCAGCAGCTTGGGGGCAGGGGGAAACGAGCAGTACTTC
TRBV21-1	TRBJ2-7	.	CIGGSPYEQYF	TGCATTGGTGGGAGTCCCTACGAGCAGTACTTC
TRBV19	TRBJ1-5	.	CASRFGGREQPQHF	TGTGCCAGTAGATTTGGGGGGAGGGAGCAGCCCCAGCATTTT
TRBV30	TRBJ2-1	TRBD2	CAWSISGPEQFF	TGTGCCTGGAGTATTAGCGGGCCCGAGCAGTTCTTC
TRBV7-3	TRBJ2-1	.	CASSLYGDEQFF	TGTGCCAGCAGCTTATACGGGGATGAGCAGTTCTTC
TRBV5-1	TRBJ1-2	.	CASSLEGVPVNYGYTF	TGCGCCAGCAGCTTGGAAGGAGTACCGGTTAACTATGGCTACACCTTC
TRBV7-2	TRBJ1-4	TRBD1	CASSPHSGTGNEKLFF	TGTGCCAGCAGCCCCCACTCCGGGACAGGGAATGAAAAACTGTTTTTT
TRBV4-1	TRBJ1-5	TRBD1	CASSQGQGRQPQHF	TGCGCCAGCAGCCAAGGACAGGGACGGCAGCCCCAGCATTTT
TRBV6-5	TRBJ2-1	TRBD2	CASSPGLAGPNEQFF	TGTGCCAGCAGCCCGGGACTAGCGGGACCCAATGAGCAGTTCTTC
TRBV5-4	TRBJ1-1	TRBD1	CASSRDRGRRTEAFF	TGTGCCAGCAGCCGGGACAGGGGGCGCCGAACTGAAGCTTTCTTT
TRBV28	TRBJ2-3	TRBD2	CASSPGGLDTQYF	TGTGCCAGCAGCCCGGGGGGGTTAGATACGCAGTATTTT
TRBV15	TRBJ1-4	TRBD1	CATNSDRGEKLFF	TGTGCCACCAATTCGGACAGGGGAGAAAAACTGTTTTTT
TRBV7-3	TRBJ2-2	.	CASTGSITGELFF	TGTGCCAGCACAGGATCGATCACCGGGGAGCTGTTTTTT
TRBV9	TRBJ2-6	TRBD1	CASSVDRGLHSGANVLTF	TGTGCCAGCAGCGTAGACAGGGGGCTTCACTCTGGGGCCAACGTCCTGACTTTC